The 20 T cell receptor beta chains reported below all come from one sample, sequenced in a study of blood T cell repertoires in COVID-19. TCRdb keeps only in-frame clones here, not all; method: immunoSEQ multiplex PCR. The sample shows 150,000 to 200,000 clones, around 78% of them seen only once. What was sequenced was peripheral blood. The source of these receptors is a woman of 80 years or more with active or convalescent COVID-19.

The gene calls are TRBV7-6 and TRBJ2-7, with D unclear. Trimming stripped 1 base from V and 3 bases from J, with 13 bases between. The CDR3 runs to 15 residues. In germline, CDR1 is SGHVS, CDR2 FNYEAQ. The DNA of the CDR3 is TGTGCCAGCAGCTTAGTTAGTCGCCCCAACTACGAGCAGTACTTC. This sequence encodes CASSLVSRPNYEQYF.

V and J are TRBV19 and TRBJ1-1; 8 bases agree with TRBD1. Trimming took 0 bases from V and 7 from J; bases not matched to a gene: 7. CDR1 is LNHDA, CDR2 SQIVND, per germline (reference sequence). CDR3 length: 15 amino acids. The CDR3 DNA reads TGTGCCAGTAGTATAGACTCGGACAGGGTGTATGAAGCTTTCTTT. This encodes CASSIDSDRVYEAFF.

A few counts support this clone. The J gene is TRBJ1-2, the V gene TRBV5-6; possibly TRBD1 for D (6 bases). Trimming took off 3 bases at V and 2 bases at J, with 14 bases between the two ends. The CDR3 totals 15 residues. Germline V lookup: CDR1 SGHDT, CDR2 YYEEEE. The CDR3 DNA reads as TGTGCCAGCAGCTACGGGACAAACGTCAACTATGGCTACACCTTC. Encoded protein: CASSYGTNVNYGYTF.

CDR3 bases: TGTGCCAGCAGCTCTCAAGCGGGGTACTACAATGAGCAGTTCTTC. It translates to CASSSQAGYYNEQFF. The chain has TRBV7-9 and TRBJ2-1; 7 bases are a match to TRBD2. Trimming cost V 4 bases and J 3 bases; bases outside gene matches: 6. The CDR3 totals 15 residues. Germline V CDR1 and CDR2: SEHNR, FQNEAQ (reference sequence). Full variable domain (outside the CDR3, taken from reference TRBV7-9 and TRBJ2-1): DTGVSQNPRHKITKRGQNVTFRCDPISEHNRLYWYRQTLGQGPEFLTYFQNEAQLEKSRLLSDRFSAERPKGSFSTLEIQRTEQGDSAMYLCASSSQAGYYNEQFFGPGTRLTVL.

This chain joins TRBV18 and TRBJ2-3; possibly TRBD1 for D (5 bases). V was cut by 3 bases and J by 5 bases, with 18 bases left in between. CDR3 length: 16 amino acids. Germline CDR1 KGHSH, CDR2 LQKENI. As DNA, the CDR3 is TGTGCCAGCTCACCCTCCATCGCTCAGGGCTTAGATACGCAGTATTTT. Amino acids: CASSPSIAQGLDTQYF.

V usage is TRBV4-1 and J usage is TRBJ1-2; 11 positions match TRBD1. CDR1 and CDR2 from the germline V gene are MGHRA and YSYEKL. CDR3 length: 14 amino acids. V was clipped by 4 bases and J by 6 bases; unmatched bases: 4. The CDR3 spells CASSPDRGLDGYTF. As DNA, the CDR3 is TGCGCCAGCAGCCCGGACAGGGGGCTTGATGGCTACACCTTC.

V is TRBV6-1 and J is TRBJ1-6; the match to TRBD1 covers 7 bases. There are 14 residues in the CDR3. After removal of 6 bases from V and 8 bases from J, the junction contained 7 bases not matched to a gene. Per the germline V gene, CDR1 is MNHNS and CDR2 is SASEGT. The CDR3 DNA follows: TGTGCCAGCAGCCGAGACAGGGACTATTCACCCCTCCACTTT. Its translation: CASSRDRDYSPLHF.

The chain has TRBV6-5 and TRBJ2-1; 7 bases line up with TRBD2. Germline V CDR1 and CDR2: MNHEY, SVGAGI. J lost 7 bases, V lost 6 bases, and 9 bases had no gene match. The CDR3 length is 14 residues. The DNA of the CDR3 is TGTGCCAGCAGAACCCTGACTAGCCGGAATGAGCAGTTCTTC. Amino acid sequence: CASRTLTSRNEQFF.

This chain links TRBV10-3 with TRBJ1-4; TRBD1 might be the D (5 bases). Germline V gene data show CDR1 as ENHRY and CDR2 as SYGVKD. The CDR3 sequence is 13 residues long. The V and J ends lost 6 bases and 5 bases respectively, with 10 bases between them. CDR3 residues: CAIRNRMNEKLFF. CDR3 nucleotides: TGTGCCATCAGGAACAGGATGAATGAAAAACTGTTTTTT.

This chain links TRBV5-1 with TRBJ2-1; TRBD2 matches 8 bases. V shed 4 bases and J 8 bases; nucleotides not matched to a gene: 11. The germline V gene has CDR1 SGHRS and CDR2 YFSETQ. The CDR3 length is 15 residues. The CDR3: CASSPGTSEVDEQFF. CDR3 DNA: TGCGCCAGCAGCCCCGGGACTAGTGAGGTCGATGAGCAGTTCTTC. Supplemented by reference TRBV5-1 and TRBJ2-1, the full variable domain reads KAGVTQTPRYLIKTRGQQVTLSCSPISGHRSVSWYQQTPGQGLQFLFEYFSETQRNKGNFPGRFSGRQFSNSRSEMNVSTLELGDSALYLCASSPGTSEVDEQFFGPGTRLTVL.

The J gene is TRBJ1-6, the V gene TRBV2; unclear D gene. The germline gives CDR1 SNHLY, CDR2 FYNNEI. V dropped 7 bases and J dropped 7 bases, with 11 bases sitting between them. The CDR3 has 13 residues. As DNA, the CDR3 is TGTGCCAGCAAGCAAAGTCCGAATTCACCCCTCCACTTT. Encoded protein: CASKQSPNSPLHF.

The rearrangement links TRBV4-3 to TRBJ1-5, with a possible D match to TRBD1 (5 bases). This CDR3 comprises 15 residues. V was cut by 4 bases and J by 3 bases, with 13 bases left in between. CDR1 is LGHNA, CDR2 YSLEER, per germline. CDR3: CASSRVGGNNQPQHF. The CDR3 nucleotides read TGCGCCAGCAGCCGAGTGGGGGGGAACAATCAGCCCCAGCATTTT.

The CDR3 loop is CASSAPGTGEQGPYEQYF. CDR3 coding DNA: TGTGCCAGCAGTGCACCCGGGACAGGGGAACAGGGACCCTACGAGCAGTACTTC. The J gene is TRBJ2-7, the V gene TRBV13, with 10 bases lining up with TRBD1. J lost 2 bases, V lost 6 bases, and 16 bases had no gene match. The CDR3 spans 18 residues. Germline V gene lookup returns CDR1 PRHDT and CDR2 FYEKMQ (reference sequence).

The genes are TRBV5-1 and TRBJ1-1; unclear D gene. Trimming removed 0 bases from V and 3 bases from J, with 12 bases in between. The length of the CDR3 is 15 residues. The germline gives CDR1 SGHRS, CDR2 YFSETQ. The CDR3 nucleotides are TGCGCCAGCAGCTTGGAAGAGCCAGGCTACACTGAAGCTTTCTTT. Translated, it gives CASSLEEPGYTEAFF.

This clone was counted only a few times. The chain joins TRBV11-3 to TRBJ2-1, with D possibly matching TRBD2 (7 bases). CDR3 length: 15 amino acids. Between the trimmed V and J ends, which lost 5 bases and 8 bases, there was a span of 19 bases. Germline CDR1 and CDR2: SGHNT and YENEEA. For the CDR3, the DNA is TGTGCCAGCAGCCTAGGGGGGGACTCGACATATGAGCAGTTCTTC. Translation gives CASSLGGDSTYEQFF. The full variable domain, in which reference TRBV11-3 and TRBJ2-1 provide the parts outside the CDR3, is EAGVVQSPRYKIIEKKQPVAFWCNPISGHNTLYWYLQNLGQGPELLIRYENEEAVDDSQLPKDRFSAERLKGVDSTLKIQPAELGDSAVYLCASSLGGDSTYEQFFGPGTRLTVL.

V and J are TRBV6-5 and TRBJ1-2, with 9 bases identical to TRBD1. The germline CDR1 and CDR2 sequences are MNHEY and SVGAGI. J was trimmed by 8 bases and V by 6 bases; bases with no gene match: 13. The CDR3 length is 15 residues. The DNA of the CDR3 is TGTGCCAGCAGGAACACAGGGGGCGGGTATTACGGCTACACCTTC. This translates into CASRNTGGGYYGYTF.

The chain has TRBV12-3 or TRBV12-4 and TRBJ2-1, with TRBD1 as a possible D gene (6 bases). The V end was cut by 4 bases, the J end by 10 bases, with 11 bases between. This CDR3 spans 12 amino acids. CDR3 coding DNA: TGTGCCAGCAGTTACCGGACAGCCGAGCAGTTCTTC. Protein product: CASSYRTAEQFF.

V usage is TRBV7-9 and J usage is TRBJ2-7, with D perhaps TRBD1 (6 bases). V was cut by 3 bases and J by 2 bases, with 8 bases left in between. The CDR3 contains 13 residues. From germline, CDR1 is SEHNR and CDR2 FQNEAQ (reference sequence). CDR3 in amino acids: CASSLTGTYEQYF. In nucleotides, the CDR3 is TGTGCCAGCAGCTTGACAGGTACCTACGAGCAGTACTTC. Using reference TRBV7-9 and TRBJ2-7 for the parts outside the CDR3, the full variable domain is DTGVSQNPRHKITKRGQNVTFRCDPISEHNRLYWYRQTLGQGPEFLTYFQNEAQLEKSRLLSDRFSAERPKGSFSTLEIQRTEQGDSAMYLCASSLTGTYEQYFGPGTRLTVT.

This chain uses TRBV14 with TRBJ2-5; a weak D match, TRBD2 (7 bases). V was clipped by 1 base and J by 4 bases, with 16 bases between them. This CDR3 is built from 16 residues. In germline, CDR1 is SGHDN, CDR2 FVKESK. CDR3 sequence: CASSQGSSAGAETQYF. CDR3 DNA sequence: TGTGCCAGCAGCCAAGGATCATCGGCGGGGGCAGAGACCCAGTACTTC.

The V and J genes are TRBV5-8 and TRBJ2-3; D remains unclear. Trimming removed 4 bases at V and 0 bases at J, with 15 bases between. Germline CDR1 is SGHTS and CDR2 is YDEGEE. This CDR3 contains 16 residues. The CDR3 nucleotides are TGTGCCAGCAGCGCCGCACAGAGCTCTAGCACAGATACGCAGTATTTT. Encoded protein: CASSAAQSSSTDTQYF.